The T cell receptor (beta chain) under discussion was sequenced for a study of OX40 agonist ivuxolimab in advanced cancers. On the study more broadly: One patient with hepatocellular carcinoma and two with cutaneous melanoma, three in all, had partial responses. Study-wide findings and caveats: Patients with a partial response at 0.1-3.0 mg/kg had among the lowest clonal expansion.

Measured with immunoSEQ multiplex PCR; TCRdb has only the in-frame clones, and not every one. The repertoire holds 70,000 or so clones, around 80% seen once, with about 1.1% in the top ten. With 6 bases removed from V and 5 bases from J, the gap between germline ends came to 17 bases. The CDR3 sequence is 16 residues long. Germline loops: CDR1 MNHEY, CDR2 SMNVEV (reference sequence). Blood specimens came from baseline, cycle 4 day 1, and cycle 7 day 1. In regard to this clone: Its antigen remains unknown.

The material sequenced was CD4+ or CD8+ T cells sorted from blood, taken in a trial of the OX40 agonist ivuxolimab. This rearrangement joins TRBV27 to TRBJ1-6, with D possibly being TRBD1 (5 bases). This clonotype originated in an adult with an advanced solid tumor such as melanoma, head and neck, liver or kidney cancer. The CDR3 is CASSLARGFNNSPLHF. The CDR3 DNA reads TGTGCCAGCAGCCTCGCCCGGGGCTTTAATAATTCACCCCTCCACTTT.